The 6 T cell receptor beta chains below were found in one sample sequenced in a study of blood T cell repertoires in COVID-19. Clones were read by immunoSEQ multiplex PCR, and TCRdb kept only the in-frame ones, dropping some. Of 200,000 to 300,000 clones listed, around 89% were seen once; the top ten hold just over 0.85%. Sequencing was carried out using PBMCs or T cells enriched from blood (not recorded which). Every receptor here comes from a man over 45 who had been exposed to COVID-19.

The chain has TRBV7-9 and TRBJ2-6; 7 bases are shared with TRBD1. Germline values: CDR1 SEHNR, CDR2 FQNEAQ (reference sequence). Trimming removed 5 bases from V and 2 bases from J; junction bases left unmatched: 3. The CDR3 has 15 residues. The CDR3: CASSQTGAGANVLTF. The CDR3, as DNA: TGTGCCAGCAGCCAAACAGGGGCTGGGGCCAACGTCCTGACTTTC.

The genes are TRBV6-5 and TRBJ1-1; no firm D call. CDR1 is MNHEY, CDR2 SVGAGI, per germline. V lost 2 bases and J 0 bases, leaving 4 bases between the germline ends. This CDR3 has 13 residues. The CDR3 coding sequence is TGTGCCAGCAGTTACGACTTGAACACTGAAGCTTTCTTT. Its translation: CASSYDLNTEAFF.

J is TRBJ1-2 and V is TRBV6-5, with D possibly matching TRBD1 (5 bases). Germline V CDR1 and CDR2: MNHEY, SVGAGI. Trimming removed 0 bases from V and 4 bases from J, with 6 bases in between. CDR3 length: 13 residues. This CDR3 is CASSYSGGYGYTF. The CDR3 coding sequence is TGTGCCAGCAGTTACTCCGGGGGCTATGGCTACACCTTC.

The chain couples TRBV30 to TRBJ1-3, with D perhaps matching TRBD1 (5 bases). CDR1 GTSNPN and CDR2 SVGIG come from the germline V gene (reference sequence). Trimming left V 8 bases short and J 3 bases short, with 5 bases between. The CDR3 consists of 10 residues. CDR3 in amino acids: CAGHGNTIYF. Written as DNA, the CDR3 is TGTGCCGGACATGGAAACACCATATATTTT.

The chain is built from TRBV7-9 and TRBJ2-1; TRBD1 matches at 8 bases. Unmatched junction bases numbered 5, after V lost 1 base and J lost 3 bases. This CDR3 region has 16 residues. Germline values: CDR1 SEHNR, CDR2 FQNEAQ (reference sequence). CDR3 in DNA: TGTGCCAGCAGCTTAGTTAGGGGGACAGGCTACAATGAGCAGTTCTTC. It yields the protein CASSLVRGTGYNEQFF. Together with reference TRBV7-9 and TRBJ2-1, the CDR3 gives the full variable domain: DTGVSQNPRHKITKRGQNVTFRCDPISEHNRLYWYRQTLGQGPEFLTYFQNEAQLEKSRLLSDRFSAERPKGSFSTLEIQRTEQGDSAMYLCASSLVRGTGYNEQFFGPGTRLTVL.

The chain couples TRBV10-3 to TRBJ1-1; D is unclear. There are 15 residues in the CDR3. From germline, CDR1 is ENHRY and CDR2 SYGVKD. Between the trimmed V and J ends, which lost 3 bases and 5 bases, there was a span of 16 bases. The DNA of the CDR3 is TGTGCCATCAGTGAATTAGGACCCGGGAGGACTGAAGCTTTCTTT. The encoded protein is CAISELGPGRTEAFF.